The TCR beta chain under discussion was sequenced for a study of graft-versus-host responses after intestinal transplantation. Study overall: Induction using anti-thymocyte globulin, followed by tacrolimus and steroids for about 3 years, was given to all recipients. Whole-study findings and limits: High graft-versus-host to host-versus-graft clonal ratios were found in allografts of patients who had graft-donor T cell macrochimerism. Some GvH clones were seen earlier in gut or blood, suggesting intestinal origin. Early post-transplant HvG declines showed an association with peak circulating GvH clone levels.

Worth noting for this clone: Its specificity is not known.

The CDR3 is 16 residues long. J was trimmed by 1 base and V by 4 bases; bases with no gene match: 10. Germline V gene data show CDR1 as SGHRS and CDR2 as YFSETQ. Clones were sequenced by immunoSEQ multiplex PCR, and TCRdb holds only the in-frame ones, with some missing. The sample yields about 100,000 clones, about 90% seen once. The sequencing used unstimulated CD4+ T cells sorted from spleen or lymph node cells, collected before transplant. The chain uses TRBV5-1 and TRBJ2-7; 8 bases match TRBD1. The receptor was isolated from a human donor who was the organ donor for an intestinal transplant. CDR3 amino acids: CASSVTGTGLSYEQYF. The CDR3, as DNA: TGCGCCAGCAGCGTGACCGGGACAGGTCTTTCCTACGAGCAGTACTTC.